This TCR beta chain came from a study of shared clonotypes between healthy human individuals. Study conclusions and caveats: Generation probabilities were higher for clonotypes shared across all four sorted-subset donors than for unshared ones.

This clone was observed a handful of times. What it binds is unknown. Only in-frame clones appear in the TCRdb table, and some are missing; sequencing was by immunoSEQ multiplex PCR. The data contain approximately 82,000 clones, 50% to 70% of them singletons. This CDR3 comprises 14 residues. The V end was cut by 5 bases, the J end by 0 bases, with 9 bases between. Germline CDR1 is SGHTA and CDR2 is FQGTGA. Sequencing was carried out using memory CD8+ T cells sorted from blood. The subset denotes: CD45RO+ cells pooled with CCR7-negative TemRA cells. This TCR was sampled from a man younger than 40 in good health. This chain connects TRBV7-3 to TRBJ2-3, with D tentatively TRBD1 (7 bases). The CDR3 bases are TGTGCCAGCAGCCCAGGGGGGAGCACAGATACGCAGTATTTT. Amino acid sequence: CASSPGGSTDTQYF.